The rows below give T cell receptor beta chains drawn from one sample of a study of T cell changes during pregnancy in multiple sclerosis. Clones were read by immunoSEQ multiplex PCR, and TCRdb kept only the in-frame ones, dropping some. The repertoire consists of about 41,000 clones, with about 89% occurring once and the leading ten covering over 0.55%. The source material was CD4+ T cells from peripheral blood mononuclear cells, sampled in the first trimester of pregnancy. Receptors originate from a female donor with multiple sclerosis, enrolled in a pregnancy study. Each CDR3 is given with its conserved first and last residue. D genes are given only for firm matches. Expanded clones are given a class, and other clones once, few, many or no size at all.

NA	TRBV4-3	TRBJ2-2	NA	TGCGCCAGCAGCCACCACCCTGGGACAATCACCGGGGAGCTGTTTTTT	CASSHHPGTITGELFF
TRBD1	TRBV4-1	TRBJ1-1	NA	TGCGCCAGCAGCCAAGGCGGATTGAGGACAGGGAGTTTTTTAGGCACTGAAGCTTTCTTT	CASSQGGLRTGSFLGTEAFF
TRBD2	TRBV9	TRBJ2-3	NA	TGTGCCAGCAGCCAATCTAGCGGGAGGGCCGGAGATACGCAGTATTTT	CASSQSSGRAGDTQYF
TRBD1	TRBV4-2	TRBJ1-5	NA	TGTGCCAGCAGCCCCCGGGACAGGGACAATCAGCCCCAGCATTTT	CASSPRDRDNQPQHF
TRBD1	TRBV29-1	TRBJ2-2	NA	TGCAGCGTTGGGGGACAGGGAAGTGGCACCGGGGAGCTGTTTTTT	CSVGGQGSGTGELFF
NA	TRBV29-1	TRBJ1-2	NA	TGCAGCGCTGACCGTCCCGCCGGGACTGACTATGGCTACACCTTC	CSADRPAGTDYGYTF
TRBD1	TRBV6-6	TRBJ1-2	NA	TGTGCCAGCAGTCGCACAGGGGGCTACTATGGCTACACCTTC	CASSRTGGYYGYTF
TRBD1	TRBV28	TRBJ1-2	NA	TGTGCCAGCAGCTCACCCGGACAGGGACAGAGTGGCTACACCTTC	CASSSPGQGQSGYTF
TRBD1	TRBV10-3	TRBJ2-7	NA	TGTGCCATCAGTCAACAGGGGGCTTACGAGCAGTACTTC	CAISQQGAYEQYF
TRBD2	TRBV5-6	TRBJ2-2	NA	TGTGCCAGCAGCTGGGGACTAGGGGACACCGGGGAGCTGTTTTTT	CASSWGLGDTGELFF
NA	TRBV7-2	TRBJ1-2	NA	TGTGCCAGCAGCTCGACTTATGTGACAGAAAGCTACACCTTC	CASSSTYVTESYTF
TRBD1	TRBV7-2	TRBJ1-1	NA	TGTGCCAGCAGCCCAGACAGGGATGTAGCTTTCTTT	CASSPDRDVAFF
NA	TRBV5-1	TRBJ2-3	NA	TGCGCCAGCAGCCCCGGGACTCATGACACAGATACGCAGTATTTT	CASSPGTHDTDTQYF
TRBD2	TRBV27	TRBJ2-7	NA	TGTGCCAGTACACTAGCGGGAGGATACGAGCAGTACTTC	CASTLAGGYEQYF
NA	TRBV19	TRBJ2-1	NA	TGTGCCAGTAGTATAAGGCAGGGGGGTCAAGATGAGCAGTTCTTC	CASSIRQGGQDEQFF
NA	TRBV11-3	TRBJ1-2	NA	TGTGCCAGCAGCTTAGAGGACAGAACTGGCTACACCTTC	CASSLEDRTGYTF
TRBD2	TRBV7-2	TRBJ2-3	NA	TGTGCCAGCAGCTTAGCGCTTAGAGCGGGAGCGGGAGATACGCAGTATTTT	CASSLALRAGAGDTQYF
TRBD2	TRBV10-3	TRBJ2-7	NA	TGTGCCATCAGTCCAGCGGGAGAATTGCACGAGCAGTACTTC	CAISPAGELHEQYF
NA	TRBV19	TRBJ1-2	NA	TGTGCCAGTAGTATAACTGGGGGCCATGGCTACACCTTC	CASSITGGHGYTF
NA	TRBV2	TRBJ1-2	NA	TGTGCCAGCAAGGACAACCTTAACTATGGCTACACCTTC	CASKDNLNYGYTF
TRBD1	TRBV7-9	TRBJ1-4	NA	TGTGCCAGCAGCTTAGGACGACAGGGATCCGCGGAAAAACTGTTTTTT	CASSLGRQGSAEKLFF
NA	TRBV7-2	TRBJ2-1	NA	TGTGCCAGCAGCTTAGCAACTCCTAGAGAGCAGTTCTTC	CASSLATPREQFF
TRBD1	TRBV4-2	TRBJ1-3	once	TGTGCCAGCAGCCTGGGGACAGCAACATCCGGAAACACCATATATTTT	CASSLGTATSGNTIYF
TRBD2	TRBV11-2	TRBJ2-1	NA	TGTGCCAGCAGCTTAGATAAACTAGCGGGACTTAGCTCCTACAATGAGCAGTTCTTC	CASSLDKLAGLSSYNEQFF
NA	TRBV18	TRBJ2-3	NA	TGTGCCAGCTCACCGCAGGAGGGGCAAAAAGATACGCAGTATTTT	CASSPQEGQKDTQYF
NA	TRBV18	TRBJ2-2	few	TGTGCCAGCTCAACAATGAACACCGGGGAGCTGTTTTTT	CASSTMNTGELFF
TRBD1	TRBV19	TRBJ1-5	NA	TGTGCCAGTAGTATAGCTGGCCCAGGACAGGGGGCATTTTTTCGCAATCAGCCCCAGCATTTT	CASSIAGPGQGAFFRNQPQHF